This entry describes one T cell receptor beta chain. As yet, its antigen is unknown. This entry belongs to a study of T cell repertoires in cytomegalovirus infection. Study as a whole: HLA-B-restricted CMV epitopes that are well studied were used alongside recently identified HLA-C-restricted ones. It was the public TCR beta signatures that indicated both CMV infection and matching HLA type. Study observations and caveats: The cumulative frequency of public TCR beta families distinguished individuals who carried CMV together with the relevant HLA. The ex vivo response was dominated by HLA-C-restricted CMV-specific TCR beta clonotypes.

The germline V and J ends were trimmed by 6 bases and 4 bases, with 12 bases remaining between them. Germline loops: CDR1 MNHEY, CDR2 SMNVEV (reference sequence). The CDR3 has 13 amino acids. One entry per CDR3 protein results from TCRdb running MiXCR on the reads. Of some 940,000 distinct CDR3 sequences listed, 25% to 40% are singletons. The genes are TRBV27 and TRBJ1-2, with a tentative D call TRBD1 (6 bases). Specimen: cultured CD8+ T cells from PBMCs, collected from culture after CMV antigen stimulation. The receptor's source is a human donor in good health (CMV status not recorded). Some clones in this sample may be carry-over from other donors' samples. Here the CDR3 reads CASRPGQLYGYTF. CDR3 nucleotides: TGTGCCAGCAGGCCCGGACAGCTCTATGGCTACACCTTC.